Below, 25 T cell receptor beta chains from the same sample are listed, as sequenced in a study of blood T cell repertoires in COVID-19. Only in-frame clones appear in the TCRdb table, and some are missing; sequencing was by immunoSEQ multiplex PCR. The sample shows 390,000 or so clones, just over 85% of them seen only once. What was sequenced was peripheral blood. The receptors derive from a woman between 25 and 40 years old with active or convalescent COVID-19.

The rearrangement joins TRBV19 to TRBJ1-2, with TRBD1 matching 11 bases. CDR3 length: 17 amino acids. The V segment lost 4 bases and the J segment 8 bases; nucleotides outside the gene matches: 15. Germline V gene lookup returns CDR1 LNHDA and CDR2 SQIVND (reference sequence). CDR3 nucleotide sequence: TGTGCCAGTAGTACCGCGTTCCCGGGACAGGGGGGAATAGGCTACACCTTC. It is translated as CASSTAFPGQGGIGYTF.

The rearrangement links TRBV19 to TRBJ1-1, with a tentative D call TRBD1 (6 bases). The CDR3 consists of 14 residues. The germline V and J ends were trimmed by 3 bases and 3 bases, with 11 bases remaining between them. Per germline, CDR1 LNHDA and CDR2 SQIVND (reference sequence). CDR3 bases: TGTGCCAGTAGTATGACAGGTCTGGACACTGAAGCTTTCTTT. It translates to CASSMTGLDTEAFF.

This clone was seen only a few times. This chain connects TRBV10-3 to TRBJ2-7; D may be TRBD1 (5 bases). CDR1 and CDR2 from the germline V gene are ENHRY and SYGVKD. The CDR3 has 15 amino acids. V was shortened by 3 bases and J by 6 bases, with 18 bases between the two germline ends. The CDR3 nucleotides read TGTGCCATCAGTGACCCGACAGTGCCGCCGTTCGAGCAGTACTTC. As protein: CAISDPTVPPFEQYF.

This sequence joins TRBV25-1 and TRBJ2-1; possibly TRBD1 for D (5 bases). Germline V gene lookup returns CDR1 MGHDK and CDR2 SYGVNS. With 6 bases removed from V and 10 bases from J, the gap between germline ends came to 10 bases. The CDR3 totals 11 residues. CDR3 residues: CASSAGLEQFF. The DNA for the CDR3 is TGTGCCAGCAGCGCAGGGTTGGAGCAGTTCTTC.

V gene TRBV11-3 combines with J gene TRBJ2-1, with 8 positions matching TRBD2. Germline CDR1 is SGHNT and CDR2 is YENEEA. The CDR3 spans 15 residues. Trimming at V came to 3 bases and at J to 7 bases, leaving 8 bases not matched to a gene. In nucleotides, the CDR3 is TGTGCCAGCAGCTTTTCGGGAGGGCCGTTTAATGAGCAGTTCTTC. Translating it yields CASSFSGGPFNEQFF.

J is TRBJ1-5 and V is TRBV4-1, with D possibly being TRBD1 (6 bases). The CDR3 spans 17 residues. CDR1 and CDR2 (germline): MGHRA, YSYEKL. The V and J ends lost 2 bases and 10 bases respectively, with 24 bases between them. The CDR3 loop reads CASSQNSKQGLGRPQHF. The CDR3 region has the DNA TGCGCCAGCAGCCAAAACAGTAAACAGGGCCTTGGGCGACCCCAGCATTTT.

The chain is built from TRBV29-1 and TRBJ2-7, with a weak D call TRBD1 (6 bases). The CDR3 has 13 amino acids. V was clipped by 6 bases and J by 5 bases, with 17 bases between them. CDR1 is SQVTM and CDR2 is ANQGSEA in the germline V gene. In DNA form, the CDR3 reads TGCAGCGTGGGGGTGGGGGCCGCACACGAGCAGTACTTC. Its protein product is CSVGVGAAHEQYF.

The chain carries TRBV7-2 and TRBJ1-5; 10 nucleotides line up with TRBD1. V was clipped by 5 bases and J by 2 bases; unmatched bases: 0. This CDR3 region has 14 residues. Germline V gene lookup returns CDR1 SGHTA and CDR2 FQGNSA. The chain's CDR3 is CASSGQGGNQPQHF. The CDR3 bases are TGTGCCAGCAGCGGACAGGGGGGCAATCAGCCCCAGCATTTT.

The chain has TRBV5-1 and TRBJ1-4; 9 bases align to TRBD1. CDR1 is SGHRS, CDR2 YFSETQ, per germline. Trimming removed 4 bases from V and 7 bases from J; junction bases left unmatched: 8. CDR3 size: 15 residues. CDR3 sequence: CASSPRTGVFEKLFF. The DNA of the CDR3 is TGCGCCAGCAGCCCTAGGACAGGGGTTTTTGAAAAACTGTTTTTT.

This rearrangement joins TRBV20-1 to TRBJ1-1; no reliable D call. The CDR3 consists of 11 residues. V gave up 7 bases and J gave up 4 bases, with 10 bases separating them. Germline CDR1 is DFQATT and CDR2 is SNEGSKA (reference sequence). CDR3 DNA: TGCAGTGACTTTACTCTCACTGAAGCTTTCTTT. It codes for CSDFTLTEAFF.

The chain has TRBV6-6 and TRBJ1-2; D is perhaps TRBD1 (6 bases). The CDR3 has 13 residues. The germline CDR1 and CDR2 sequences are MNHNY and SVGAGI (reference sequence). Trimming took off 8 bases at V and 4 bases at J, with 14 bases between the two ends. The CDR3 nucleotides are TGTGCCAGCGGCCCTTCGACAGGCTATGGCTACACCTTC. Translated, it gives CASGPSTGYGYTF.

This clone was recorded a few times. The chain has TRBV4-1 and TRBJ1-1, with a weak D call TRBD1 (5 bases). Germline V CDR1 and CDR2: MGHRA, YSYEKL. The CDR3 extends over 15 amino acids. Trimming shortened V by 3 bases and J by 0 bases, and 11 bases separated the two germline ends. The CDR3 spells CASSQRDRMNTEAFF. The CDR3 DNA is TGCGCCAGCAGCCAGCGGGACCGTATGAACACTGAAGCTTTCTTT.

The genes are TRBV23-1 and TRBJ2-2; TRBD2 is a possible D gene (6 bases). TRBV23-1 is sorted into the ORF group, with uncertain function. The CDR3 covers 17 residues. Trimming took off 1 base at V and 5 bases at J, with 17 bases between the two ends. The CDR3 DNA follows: TGCGCCAGCAGTCAATGGGGTTTACGGGAGTTTACCGGGGAGCTGTTTTTT. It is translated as CASSQWGLREFTGELFF.

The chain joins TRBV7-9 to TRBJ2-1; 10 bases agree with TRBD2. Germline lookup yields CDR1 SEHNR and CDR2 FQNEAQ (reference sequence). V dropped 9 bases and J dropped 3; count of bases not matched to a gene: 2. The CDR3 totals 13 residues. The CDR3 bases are TGTGCCAGTGGACTAGCGGACTACAATGAGCAGTTCTTC. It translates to CASGLADYNEQFF.

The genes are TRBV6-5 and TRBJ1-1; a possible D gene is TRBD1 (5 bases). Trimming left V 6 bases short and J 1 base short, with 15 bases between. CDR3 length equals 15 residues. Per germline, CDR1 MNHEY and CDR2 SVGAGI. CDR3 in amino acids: CASRPRDSANTEAFF. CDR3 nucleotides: TGTGCCAGCAGGCCCCGGGACTCAGCGAACACTGAAGCTTTCTTT.

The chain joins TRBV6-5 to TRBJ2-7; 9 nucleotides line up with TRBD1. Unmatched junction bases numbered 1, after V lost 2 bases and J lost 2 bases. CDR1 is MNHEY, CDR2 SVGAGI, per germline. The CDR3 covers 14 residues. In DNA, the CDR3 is TGTGCCAGCAGTTACGGGACAGGGACCTACGAGCAGTACTTC. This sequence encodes CASSYGTGTYEQYF.

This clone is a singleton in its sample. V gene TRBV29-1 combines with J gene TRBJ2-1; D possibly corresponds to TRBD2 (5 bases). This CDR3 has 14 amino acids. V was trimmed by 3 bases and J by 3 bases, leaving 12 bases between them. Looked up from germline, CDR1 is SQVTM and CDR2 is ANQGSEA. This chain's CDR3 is CSVEIEGRYNEQFF. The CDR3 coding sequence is TGCAGCGTTGAGATTGAGGGCCGCTACAATGAGCAGTTCTTC.

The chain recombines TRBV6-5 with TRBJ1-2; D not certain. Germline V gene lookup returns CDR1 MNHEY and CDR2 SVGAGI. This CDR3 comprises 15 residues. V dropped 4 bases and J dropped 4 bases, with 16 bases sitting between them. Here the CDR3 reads CASSSPGGDFYGYTF. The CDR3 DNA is TGTGCCAGCAGTTCACCCGGTGGAGATTTCTATGGCTACACCTTC.

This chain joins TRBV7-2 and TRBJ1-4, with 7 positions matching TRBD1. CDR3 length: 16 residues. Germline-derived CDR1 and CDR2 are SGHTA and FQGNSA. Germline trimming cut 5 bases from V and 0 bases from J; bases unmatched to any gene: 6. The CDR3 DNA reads TGTGCCAGCAGCCAATGGACAGGCCCAACTAATGAAAAACTGTTTTTT. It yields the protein CASSQWTGPTNEKLFF.

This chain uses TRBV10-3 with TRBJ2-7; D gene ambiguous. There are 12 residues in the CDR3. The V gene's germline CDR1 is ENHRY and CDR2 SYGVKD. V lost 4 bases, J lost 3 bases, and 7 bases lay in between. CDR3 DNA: TGTGCCATCAGTGGTGGCATCTACGAGCAGTACTTC. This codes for CAISGGIYEQYF.

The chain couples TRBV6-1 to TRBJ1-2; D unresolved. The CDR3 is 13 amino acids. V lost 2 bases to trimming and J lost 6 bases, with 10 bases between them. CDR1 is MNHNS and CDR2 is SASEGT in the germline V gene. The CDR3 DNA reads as TGTGCCAGCAGTGAACTACGGGATAATGGCTACACCTTC. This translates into CASSELRDNGYTF.

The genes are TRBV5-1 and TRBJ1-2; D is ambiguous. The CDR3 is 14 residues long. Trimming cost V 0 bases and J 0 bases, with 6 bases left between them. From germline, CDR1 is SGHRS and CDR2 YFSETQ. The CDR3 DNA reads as TGCGCCAGCAGCTTGGACACCACTAACTATGGCTACACCTTC. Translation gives CASSLDTTNYGYTF.

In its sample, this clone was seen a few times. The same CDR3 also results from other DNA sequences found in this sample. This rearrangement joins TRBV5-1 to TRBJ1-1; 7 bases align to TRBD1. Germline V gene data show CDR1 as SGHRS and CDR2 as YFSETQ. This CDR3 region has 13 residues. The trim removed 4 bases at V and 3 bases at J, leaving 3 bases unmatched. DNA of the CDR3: TGCGCCAGCAGCCCAACAGGGGACACTGAAGCTTTCTTT. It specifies CASSPTGDTEAFF.

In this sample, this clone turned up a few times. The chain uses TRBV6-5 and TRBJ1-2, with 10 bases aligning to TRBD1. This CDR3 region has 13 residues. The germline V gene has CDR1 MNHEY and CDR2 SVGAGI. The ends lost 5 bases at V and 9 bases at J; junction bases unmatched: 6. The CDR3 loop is CASSKTGGLSYTF. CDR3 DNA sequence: TGTGCCAGCAGTAAGACAGGGGGCTTGAGCTACACCTTC.

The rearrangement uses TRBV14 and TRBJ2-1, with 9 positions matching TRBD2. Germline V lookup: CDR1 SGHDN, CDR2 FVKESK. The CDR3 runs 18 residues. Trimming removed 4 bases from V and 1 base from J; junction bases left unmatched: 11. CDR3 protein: CASSPIRLAGLSYNEQFF. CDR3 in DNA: TGTGCCAGCAGCCCGATCAGGCTAGCGGGGCTGTCCTACAATGAGCAGTTCTTC. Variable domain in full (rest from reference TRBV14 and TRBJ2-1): EAGVTQFPSHSVIEKGQTVTLRCDPISGHDNLYWYRRVMGKEIKFLLHFVKESKQDESGMPNNRFLAERTGGTYSTLKVQPAELEDSGVYFCASSPIRLAGLSYNEQFFGPGTRLTVL.